The 24 T cell receptor beta chains given below trace back to one sample, sequenced in a study of naive and memory T cell subsets. For blood and skin samples, reverse transcription used TCR alpha and beta constant primers. Using its own MiXCR run on the 5' RACE reads, TCRdb lists one record per CDR3 protein. The table records about 25,000 distinct CDR3 sequences, roughly 25% of them present only once. RNA was extracted from roughly 2.5 ml of whole blood of healthy adults. The receptors stem from a female donor in good health.

At least ten counts were recorded for this clonotype. J is TRBJ2-1 and V is TRBV20-1; a possible D gene is TRBD2 (5 bases). This CDR3 has 14 amino acids. CDR1 and CDR2 from the germline V gene are DFQATT and SNEGSKA (reference sequence). V was clipped by 3 bases and J by 0 bases, with 9 bases between them. The CDR3 DNA sequence: TGCAGTGCTAGGAGCGGTACCTCCTACAATGAGCAGTTCTTC. Its translation is CSARSGTSYNEQFF.

This clonotype is labeled as medium-sized. The rearrangement joins TRBV7-2 to TRBJ2-1, with D tentatively TRBD2 (6 bases). From germline, CDR1 is SGHTA and CDR2 FQGNSA. The length of the CDR3 is 15 residues. The V and J ends lost 2 bases and 4 bases respectively, with 12 bases between them. In DNA form, the CDR3 reads TGTGCCAGCAGCTTATCGGGGAGGTCTTACAATGAGCAGTTCTTC. Amino acid sequence: CASSLSGRSYNEQFF.

This clonotype was counted a few times. The chain links TRBV5-5 to TRBJ2-3; the D gene is possibly TRBD1 (5 bases). Germline assignment: CDR1 SGHKS and CDR2 YYEKEE (reference sequence). Between the trimmed V and J ends, which lost 0 bases and 4 bases, there was a span of 12 bases. The CDR3 is 15 residues long. The CDR3 bases are TGTGCCAGCAGCTTGGAGGCAGGGCGAGCAGATACGCAGTATTTT. Residues: CASSLEAGRADTQYF.

In its sample, this clonotype was seen a few times. The CDR3 spells CSVGYTDTQYF. The CDR3, as DNA: TGCAGCGTTGGGTACACAGATACGCAGTATTTT. The chain combines TRBV29-1 with TRBJ2-3; D is unresolved. V shed 4 bases and J shed 2 bases, with 4 bases lying between them. The CDR3 extends over 11 amino acids. CDR1 and CDR2 from the germline V gene are SQVTM and ANQGSEA.

The genes are TRBV6-1 and TRBJ2-1; 11 bases fit TRBD2. CDR1 and CDR2 (germline): MNHNS, SASEGT. The CDR3 extends over 15 amino acids. Trimming took 5 bases from V and 5 from J; bases not matched to a gene: 5. The CDR3 DNA reads TGTGCCAGCAGTCCGCTAGCGGGGGGTAACAATGAGCAGTTCTTC. It is translated as CASSPLAGGNNEQFF.

In this sample, this clonotype turned up a few times. The V gene is TRBV6-6, the J gene TRBJ2-5, with 8 positions matching TRBD1. Germline assignment: CDR1 MNHNY and CDR2 SVGAGI (reference sequence). V was clipped by 7 bases and J by 2 bases; unmatched bases: 6. The CDR3 extends over 14 amino acids. In DNA, the CDR3 is TGTGCCAGCACCAGGACAGGGACACAAGAGACCCAGTACTTC. It translates to CASTRTGTQETQYF.

This clonotype appeared many times. The gene calls are TRBV11-2 and TRBJ2-7; 11 positions match TRBD1. The CDR3 covers 18 residues. In germline, CDR1 is SGHAT, CDR2 FQNNGV. The ends lost 5 bases at V and 6 bases at J; junction bases unmatched: 18. CDR3 bases: TGTGCCAGCAGCGAACCGGGACAGGGGGAAGGAGTTGATTTCGAGCAGTACTTC. Its translation is CASSEPGQGEGVDFEQYF. Full variable domain (rest looked up from reference TRBV11-2 and TRBJ2-7): EAGVAQSPRYKIIEKRQSVAFWCNPISGHATLYWYQQILGQGPKLLIQFQNNGVVDDSQLPKDRFSAERLKGVDSTLKIQPAKLEDSAVYLCASSEPGQGEGVDFEQYFGPGTRLTVT.

V is TRBV20-1 and J is TRBJ2-5; 9 bases map to TRBD2. J gave up 4 bases and V 3 bases, and 9 bases lay outside the gene matches. The CDR3 has 15 amino acids. Germline V gene sequence: CDR1 DFQATT, CDR2 SNEGSKA (reference sequence). The DNA for the CDR3 is TGCAGTGCTAGGTCCGCGGGGGGGCCCGGAGAGACCCAGTACTTC. Its protein is CSARSAGGPGETQYF.

This clonotype occurred many times. V and J are TRBV20-1 and TRBJ2-7; 10 positions agree with TRBD1. CDR1 is DFQATT and CDR2 is SNEGSKA in the germline V gene (reference sequence). The CDR3 sequence is 15 residues long. The V segment lost 5 bases and the J segment 3 bases; nucleotides outside the gene matches: 10. CDR3 protein: CSALKWRTGGYEQYF. DNA of the CDR3: TGCAGTGCTCTCAAATGGAGGACAGGGGGCTACGAGCAGTACTTC.

By its share, this clonotype is medium-sized. The gene calls are TRBV18 and TRBJ2-5, with D hard to call. Germline CDR1 is KGHSH and CDR2 is LQKENI. The CDR3 covers 12 residues. Trimming cost V 2 bases and J 6 bases, with 7 bases left between them. The CDR3 reads CASSPERQTQYF. The CDR3 DNA follows: TGTGCCAGCTCACCAGAGCGACAGACCCAGTACTTC.

The chain joins TRBV20-1 to TRBJ2-2, with 8 nucleotides matching TRBD2. Germline loops: CDR1 DFQATT, CDR2 SNEGSKA (reference sequence). The CDR3 sequence is 14 residues long. CDR3 sequence reads: CSTGRGGDTGELFF. DNA of the CDR3: TGCTCAACCGGTCGGGGGGGAGACACCGGGGAGCTGTTTTTT.

In its sample, this clonotype was seen a few times. The chain combines TRBV2 with TRBJ2-7; 12 bases align to TRBD2. J was trimmed by 2 bases and V by 1 base; bases with no gene match: 0. In germline, CDR1 is SNHLY, CDR2 FYNNEI. The CDR3 totals 15 residues. The CDR3 DNA reads as TGTGCCAGCAGTGAAGGGACTAGCGGGACCTACGAGCAGTACTTC. The encoded protein is CASSEGTSGTYEQYF.

This chain joins TRBV29-1 and TRBJ2-2, with D hard to call. V was clipped by 5 bases and J by 2 bases, with 12 bases between them. This CDR3 has 14 amino acids. The germline gives CDR1 SQVTM, CDR2 ANQGSEA. The CDR3 protein is CSVRPDLNTGELFF. The CDR3 DNA follows: TGCAGCGTTAGACCAGACCTAAACACCGGGGAGCTGTTTTTT.

The V and J genes are TRBV7-9 and TRBJ1-5; D possibly corresponds to TRBD1 (5 bases). Trimming left V 5 bases short and J 9 bases short, with 14 bases between. The CDR3 totals 13 residues. CDR1 SEHNR and CDR2 FQNEAQ come from the germline V gene (reference sequence). The CDR3 sequence is CASSLQDGAPQHF. In DNA, the CDR3 is TGTGCCAGCAGCCTCCAGGATGGGGCGCCCCAGCATTTT.

This clonotype was seen more than once but under ten times. This rearrangement joins TRBV20-1 to TRBJ2-5, with 7 nucleotides matching TRBD2. The CDR3 covers 13 residues. V gave up 1 base and J gave up 1 base; unmatched junction bases: 0. Germline values: CDR1 DFQATT, CDR2 SNEGSKA (reference sequence). The CDR3 region is CSARAGGQETQYF. CDR3 bases: TGCAGTGCTAGAGCGGGGGGCCAAGAGACCCAGTACTTC.

This clonotype appeared a few times. V and J are TRBV6-2 or TRBV6-3 and TRBJ1-1; a possible D gene is TRBD1 (6 bases). The CDR3 extends over 13 amino acids. Trimming shortened V by 2 bases and J by 5 bases, and 9 bases separated the two germline ends. From germline, CDR1 is MNHEY and CDR2 SVGEGT. CDR3 protein: CASSYTQGTEAFF. The CDR3 bases are TGTGCCAGCAGTTACACGCAGGGGACTGAAGCTTTCTTT.

This chain links TRBV5-1 with TRBJ2-6; weak D call: TRBD2 (5 bases). V gave up 4 bases and J gave up 2 bases, with 7 bases separating them. The germline gives CDR1 SGHRS, CDR2 YFSETQ. The CDR3 is made up of 14 amino acids. The CDR3 nucleotides are TGCGCCAGCAGCGTGGAGGCTGGGGCCAACGTCCTGACTTTC. Its protein product is CASSVEAGANVLTF. Together with reference TRBV5-1 and TRBJ2-6, the CDR3 gives the full variable domain: KAGVTQTPRYLIKTRGQQVTLSCSPISGHRSVSWYQQTPGQGLQFLFEYFSETQRNKGNFPGRFSGRQFSNSRSEMNVSTLELGDSALYLCASSVEAGANVLTFGAGSRLTVL.

By share of the sample, this clonotype is medium-sized. The chain recombines TRBV25-1 with TRBJ1-1, with D unclear. The CDR3 has 13 residues. Per the germline V gene, CDR1 is MGHDK and CDR2 is SYGVNS. Trimming took 3 bases from V and 6 from J, leaving 11 bases between them. CDR3 sequence reads: CASSDPARAEAFF. In DNA form, the CDR3 reads TGTGCCAGCAGTGACCCAGCAAGGGCTGAAGCTTTCTTT.

This CDR3 reads CSARAGISIAGGPTDTQYF. DNA for the CDR3: TGCAGTGCTAGAGCCGGGATATCGATAGCGGGAGGGCCCACAGATACGCAGTATTTT. This sequence joins TRBV20-1 and TRBJ2-3; 11 bases line up with TRBD2. Germline trimming cut 1 base from V and 2 bases from J; bases unmatched to any gene: 14. The CDR3 is 19 residues long. Per the germline V gene, CDR1 is DFQATT and CDR2 is SNEGSKA (reference sequence).

This clonotype has at least ten counts. The gene calls are TRBV12-3 or TRBV12-4 and TRBJ1-6; D is uncertain. V was clipped by 3 bases and J by 7 bases, with 7 bases between them. This CDR3 is built from 13 residues. The CDR3 coding sequence is TGTGCCAGCAGTTTGGGCGGGAATTCACCCCTCCACTTT. It encodes CASSLGGNSPLHF.

This chain uses TRBV5-1 with TRBJ2-7, with no clear D. Between the trimmed V and J ends, which lost 0 bases and 6 bases, there was a span of 10 bases. The CDR3 has 13 residues. The germline gives CDR1 SGHRS, CDR2 YFSETQ. Written as DNA, the CDR3 is TGCGCCAGCAGCTTGGTTGTCAGAGGCGAGCAGTACTTC. Amino acid sequence: CASSLVVRGEQYF.

The chain couples TRBV20-1 to TRBJ2-2; D call uncertain. This CDR3 has 13 amino acids. Germline CDR1 reads DFQATT; CDR2 reads SNEGSKA (reference sequence). Trimming stripped 0 bases from V and 6 bases from J, with 8 bases between. The CDR3 DNA sequence: TGCAGTGCTAGAGATGTGGGGTCCGGGGAGCTGTTTTTT. This translates into CSARDVGSGELFF.

The table lists this clonotype with many counts. The rearrangement joins TRBV7-2 to TRBJ2-3; D is unresolved. Trimming cost V 7 bases and J 1 base, with 3 bases left between them. The CDR3 spans 11 residues. CDR1 and CDR2 (germline): SGHTA, FQGNSA. CDR3 nucleotides: TGTGCCAGCACGCGCACAGATACGCAGTATTTT. This gives the protein CASTRTDTQYF.

By its share, this clonotype is medium-sized. V usage is TRBV7-2 and J usage is TRBJ2-2; D not resolved. Germline CDR1 reads SGHTA; CDR2 reads FQGNSA. The CDR3 length is 13 residues. V lost 2 bases to trimming and J lost 5 bases, with 6 bases between them. The CDR3 reads CASSLSQTGELFF. The CDR3, as DNA: TGTGCCAGCAGCTTATCTCAGACCGGGGAGCTGTTTTTT.